The entry below gives a single T cell receptor (beta chain) sequence along with its context. These data come from a study of shared clonotypes between healthy human individuals. Measured with immunoSEQ multiplex PCR; TCRdb has only the in-frame clones, and not every one. This sample has fewer than 2.5 million clones, with 93% found just once. The sample taken for sequencing was naive CD4+ T cells from PBMCs. Subset specified: CD45RA+ positively selected. The TCR sequence derives from a man between 18 and 29 years old in good health. Some clones in this sample may be carry-over from other donors' samples.

The CDR3 nucleotides read TGTGCCAGCAGTTTAGGCGGGGCGGTTTCACTAGCCCAGTTCTTC. It translates to CASSLGGAVSLAQFF. The chain uses TRBV27 and TRBJ2-1, with D tentatively TRBD2 (6 bases). The CDR3 consists of 15 residues. Germline values: CDR1 MNHEY, CDR2 SMNVEV (reference sequence). V was clipped by 2 bases and J by 13 bases, with 21 bases between them.